Reported below is one T cell receptor (beta chain). Here immunoSEQ multiplex PCR was the method, and the copy in TCRdb shows in-frame clones only, minus some. In the table there are roughly 18,000 clones, about four fifths of which are singletons. The V gene's germline CDR1 is SGHTA and CDR2 FQGNSA. With 1 base removed from V and 2 bases from J, the gap between germline ends came to 9 bases. This CDR3 has 15 residues. This sample was included in a study of blood T cell repertoires in COVID-19. As for the study in general: Samples of COVID-19 (acute and convalescent) were obtained from the United States, Italy and Spain.

The source is a man older than 75 with acute or convalescent COVID-19. The sample consisted of peripheral blood. The rearrangement uses TRBV7-2 and TRBJ1-5, with D tentatively TRBD1 (5 bases). CDR3 DNA sequence: TGTGCCAGCAGCTTAGGACAGTGGGGCAATCAGCCCCAGCATTTT. This codes for CASSLGQWGNQPQHF.